The subject of this entry is one T cell receptor beta chain. The germline CDR1 and CDR2 sequences are SGHTA and FQGNSA. The germline V and J ends were trimmed by 0 bases and 0 bases, with 9 bases remaining between them. The CDR3 has 15 residues. The source of the sample is a study of cytotoxic CD8 clonotypes in ibrutinib-treated CLL. Assay: immunoSEQ multiplex PCR; the TCRdb copy retains only in-frame clones and omits some. The table records around 310,000 clones, more than 65% of them present only once. This specimen consisted of PBMCs, obtained before ibrutinib treatment. The sequence was collected from a human donor with chronic lymphocytic leukemia. The V call is TRBV7-2, the J call TRBJ2-7; D perhaps matches TRBD1 (5 bases). CDR3 sequence reads: CASSLATDSSYEQYF. CDR3 DNA: TGTGCCAGCAGCTTAGCCACAGACAGCTCCTACGAGCAGTACTTC.